These 10 T cell receptor beta chains share one sample of origin, sequenced in a study of T cell responses to AZD1222 COVID-19 vaccine. Only in-frame clones appear in the TCRdb table, and some are missing; sequencing was by immunoSEQ multiplex PCR. The sample contains tens of thousands of clones, roughly 88% of which appear only once. Sequencing was performed on peripheral blood, taken on day 0 of AZD1222 vaccination. The source of these receptors is an adult in good health.

DNA for the CDR3: TGTGCCAGCAGCCCCCGCGTAGCGGGGGGGCGCGATGAGCAGTTCTTC. The encoded protein is CASSPRVAGGRDEQFF. The chain recombines TRBV9 with TRBJ2-1, with 11 bases lining up with TRBD2. The CDR3 is made up of 16 amino acids. Losses at the gene ends were 4 bases for V and 8 bases for J; bases not matched to a gene: 11. The germline V gene has CDR1 SGDLS and CDR2 YYNGEE.

This clone has a single count. The rearrangement links TRBV3-1 (or the pseudogene TRBV3-2) to TRBJ1-2; D may be TRBD1 (6 bases). V lost 5 bases and J 5 bases, leaving 18 bases between the germline ends. CDR1 and CDR2 from the germline V gene are LGHDT and YNNKEL (reference sequence). The CDR3 consists of 15 residues. The CDR3 DNA follows: TGTGCCAGCAGCAGGAGAGGGGGGGAGGATTATGGCTACACCTTC. Protein: CASSRRGGEDYGYTF.

This chain uses TRBV9 with TRBJ2-3; maybe TRBD2 (5 bases). This CDR3 contains 16 residues. Germline V gives CDR1 SGDLS, CDR2 YYNGEE. The V and J ends lost 4 bases and 0 bases respectively, with 15 bases between them. Written as DNA, the CDR3 is TGTGCCAGCAGCACCCGGACGGGATCTAGCACAGATACGCAGTATTTT. Translating gives CASSTRTGSSTDTQYF.

The rearrangement uses TRBV12-3 or TRBV12-4 and TRBJ2-3; TRBD1 might be the D (6 bases). The V gene lost 8 bases and the J gene lost 3 bases, with 9 bases spanning the gap. This CDR3 is 12 amino acids long. As DNA, the CDR3 is TGTGCCAGCCGGACAGTTACAGATACGCAGTATTTT. It codes for CASRTVTDTQYF.

This chain uses TRBV19 with TRBJ2-3; D remains unclear. Germline lookup yields CDR1 LNHDA and CDR2 SQIVND (reference sequence). Trimming removed 5 bases at V and 6 bases at J, with 12 bases between. The CDR3 runs 13 residues. CDR3 in DNA: TGTGCCAGTAGTGTGGCACTCACCGATACGCAGTATTTT. This translates into CASSVALTDTQYF. Looking up the rest from reference TRBV19 and TRBJ2-3 gives the full variable domain: DGGITQSPKYLFRKEGQNVTLSCEQNLNHDAMYWYRQDPGQGLRLIYYSQIVNDFQKGDIAEGYSVSREKKESFPLTVTSAQKNPTAFYLCASSVALTDTQYFGPGTRLTVL.

The chain recombines TRBV18 with TRBJ1-1, with a weak D call TRBD1 (5 bases). Germline CDR1 reads KGHSH; CDR2 reads LQKENI. The CDR3 is 14 residues long. With 5 bases removed from V and 1 base from J, the gap between germline ends came to 11 bases. The DNA of the CDR3 is TGTGCCAGCTCAACCAGTGGGGGGAACACTGAAGCTTTCTTT. This gives the protein CASSTSGGNTEAFF. Variable domain in full (rest from reference TRBV18 and TRBJ1-1): NAGVMQNPRHLVRRRGQEARLRCSPMKGHSHVYWYRQLPEEGLKFMVYLQKENIIDESGMPKERFSAEFPKEGPSILRIQQVVRGDSAAYFCASSTSGGNTEAFFGQGTRLTVV.

This chain joins TRBV9 and TRBJ1-5; TRBD1 matches 9 bases. Germline V gives CDR1 SGDLS, CDR2 YYNGEE. The CDR3 is 14 amino acids. V gave up 4 bases and J gave up 6 bases; unmatched junction bases: 5. The DNA for the CDR3 is TGTGCCAGCAGCTTTACAGGGGGCGGTCAGCCCCAGCATTTT. This translates into CASSFTGGGQPQHF. The variable domain in full, with the rest retrieved from reference TRBV9 and TRBJ1-5, is DSGVTQTPKHLITATGQRVTLRCSPRSGDLSVYWYQQSLDQGLQFLIQYYNGEERAKGNILERFSAQQFPDLHSELNLSSLELGDSALYFCASSFTGGGQPQHFGDGTRLSIL.

This chain uses TRBV7-2 with TRBJ2-7, with D perhaps matching TRBD1 (6 bases). Germline V gene data show CDR1 as SGHTA and CDR2 as FQGNSA. This CDR3 is built from 12 residues. The V end lost 5 bases, the J end lost 3 bases, and 8 bases lay between the germline ends. The DNA of the CDR3 is TGTGCCAGCAGCCAACAGGGCTACGAGCAGTACTTC. Encoded protein: CASSQQGYEQYF. Variable domain in full (rest from reference TRBV7-2 and TRBJ2-7): GAGVSQSPSNKVTEKGKDVELRCDPISGHTALYWYRQSLGQGLEFLIYFQGNSAPDKSGLPSDRFSAERTGGSVSTLTIQRTQQEDSAVYLCASSQQGYEQYFGPGTRLTVT.

V gene TRBV5-1 combines with J gene TRBJ1-2, with D unresolved. Germline V CDR1 and CDR2: SGHRS, YFSETQ. The CDR3 has 14 amino acids. The V end lost 0 bases, the J end lost 8 bases, and 14 bases lay between the germline ends. The CDR3 loop is CASSLDRVERGYTF. DNA for the CDR3: TGCGCCAGCAGCTTGGATCGGGTGGAAAGAGGCTACACCTTC. Looking up the rest from reference TRBV5-1 and TRBJ1-2 gives the full variable domain: KAGVTQTPRYLIKTRGQQVTLSCSPISGHRSVSWYQQTPGQGLQFLFEYFSETQRNKGNFPGRFSGRQFSNSRSEMNVSTLELGDSALYLCASSLDRVERGYTFGSGTRLTVV.

This clone has more than one count but fewer than ten. The chain has TRBV6-5 and TRBJ1-1; D call uncertain. The CDR3 extends over 11 amino acids. Looked up from germline, CDR1 is MNHEY and CDR2 is SVGAGI. V was clipped by 2 bases and J by 11 bases, with 9 bases between them. The CDR3 here is CASSYGILAFF. The CDR3 coding sequence is TGTGCCAGCAGTTACGGGATTTTGGCTTTCTTT.